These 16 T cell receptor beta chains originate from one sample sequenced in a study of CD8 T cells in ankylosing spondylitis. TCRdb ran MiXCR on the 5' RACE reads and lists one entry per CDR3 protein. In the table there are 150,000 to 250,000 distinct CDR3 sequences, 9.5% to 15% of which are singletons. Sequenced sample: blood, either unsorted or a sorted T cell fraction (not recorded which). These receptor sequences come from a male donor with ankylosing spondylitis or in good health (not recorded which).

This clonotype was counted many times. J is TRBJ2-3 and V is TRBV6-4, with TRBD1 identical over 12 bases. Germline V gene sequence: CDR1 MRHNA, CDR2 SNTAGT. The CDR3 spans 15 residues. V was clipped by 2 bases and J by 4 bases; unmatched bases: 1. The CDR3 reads CASSDGTGGADTQYF. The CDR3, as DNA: TGTGCCAGCAGTGACGGGACAGGGGGCGCAGATACGCAGTATTTT.

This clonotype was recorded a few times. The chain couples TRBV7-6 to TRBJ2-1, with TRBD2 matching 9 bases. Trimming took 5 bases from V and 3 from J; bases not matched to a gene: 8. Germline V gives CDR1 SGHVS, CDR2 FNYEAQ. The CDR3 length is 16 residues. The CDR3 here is CASSLSISGSYNEQFF. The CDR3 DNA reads TGTGCCAGCAGCCTATCGATTAGCGGGAGCTACAATGAGCAGTTCTTC.

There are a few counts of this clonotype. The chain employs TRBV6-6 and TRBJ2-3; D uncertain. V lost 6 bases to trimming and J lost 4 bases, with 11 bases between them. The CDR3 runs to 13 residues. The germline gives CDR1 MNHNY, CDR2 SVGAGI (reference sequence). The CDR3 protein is CASRPTWSDTQYF. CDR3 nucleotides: TGTGCCAGCAGACCTACGTGGTCAGATACGCAGTATTTT.

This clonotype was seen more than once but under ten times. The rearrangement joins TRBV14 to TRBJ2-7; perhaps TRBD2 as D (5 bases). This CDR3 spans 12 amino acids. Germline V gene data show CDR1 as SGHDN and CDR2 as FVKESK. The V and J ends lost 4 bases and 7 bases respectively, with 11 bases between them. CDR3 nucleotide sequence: TGTGCCAGCAGCCCCGCCCCGGGGGAGCAGTACTTC. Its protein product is CASSPAPGEQYF.

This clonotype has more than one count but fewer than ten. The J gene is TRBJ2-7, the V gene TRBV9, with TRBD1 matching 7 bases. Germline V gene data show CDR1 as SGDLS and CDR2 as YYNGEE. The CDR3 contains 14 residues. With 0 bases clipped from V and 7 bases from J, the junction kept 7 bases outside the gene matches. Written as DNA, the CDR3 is TGTGCCAGCAGCGTAGCTACGGGGACAGTTGAGCAGTACTTC. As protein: CASSVATGTVEQYF.

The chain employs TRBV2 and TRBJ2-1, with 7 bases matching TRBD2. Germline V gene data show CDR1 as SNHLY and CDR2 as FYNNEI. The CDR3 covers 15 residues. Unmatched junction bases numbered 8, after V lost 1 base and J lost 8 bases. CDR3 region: CASSEGGGPNHEQFF. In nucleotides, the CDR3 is TGTGCCAGCAGTGAAGGGGGGGGTCCTAACCATGAGCAGTTCTTC.

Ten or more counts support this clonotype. In nucleotides, the CDR3 is TGCGCCAGCAGCCAAAATACCGGGGAGCTGTTTTTT. Translation gives CASSQNTGELFF. J is TRBJ2-2 and V is TRBV4-1; no clear D gene. V lost 2 bases, J lost 5 bases, and 3 bases lay in between. The CDR3 is made up of 12 amino acids. Germline-derived CDR1 and CDR2 are MGHRA and YSYEKL.

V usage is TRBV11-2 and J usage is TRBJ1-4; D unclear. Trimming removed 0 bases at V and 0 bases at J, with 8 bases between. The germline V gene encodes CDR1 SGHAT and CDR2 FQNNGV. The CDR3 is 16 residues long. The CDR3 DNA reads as TGTGCCAGCAGCTTAGATGGCTGGGCAACTAATGAAAAACTGTTTTTT. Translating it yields CASSLDGWATNEKLFF.

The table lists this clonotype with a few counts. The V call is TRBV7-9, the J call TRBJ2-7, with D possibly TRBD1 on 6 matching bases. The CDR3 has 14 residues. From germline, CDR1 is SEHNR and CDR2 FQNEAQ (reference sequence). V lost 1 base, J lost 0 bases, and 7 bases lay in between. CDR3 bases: TGTGCCAGCAGCTTAGTGGGACACTCCTACGAGCAGTACTTC. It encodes CASSLVGHSYEQYF.

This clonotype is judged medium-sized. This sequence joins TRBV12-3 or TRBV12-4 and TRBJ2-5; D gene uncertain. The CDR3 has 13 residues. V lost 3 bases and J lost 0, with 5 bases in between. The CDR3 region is CASSFGYQETQYF. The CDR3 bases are TGTGCCAGCAGTTTTGGCTACCAAGAGACCCAGTACTTC.

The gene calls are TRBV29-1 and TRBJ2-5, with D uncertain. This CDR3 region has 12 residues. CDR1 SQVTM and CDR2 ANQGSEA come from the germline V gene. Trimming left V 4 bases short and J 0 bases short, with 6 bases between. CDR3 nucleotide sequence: TGCAGCGTTGTAGGCAACCAAGAGACCCAGTACTTC. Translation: CSVVGNQETQYF.

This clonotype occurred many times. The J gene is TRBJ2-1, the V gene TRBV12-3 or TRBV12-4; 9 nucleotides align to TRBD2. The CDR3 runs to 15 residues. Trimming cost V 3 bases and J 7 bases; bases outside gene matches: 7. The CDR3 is CASSFGASGMNEQFF. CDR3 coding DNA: TGTGCCAGCAGTTTCGGGGCTAGCGGGATGAATGAGCAGTTCTTC.

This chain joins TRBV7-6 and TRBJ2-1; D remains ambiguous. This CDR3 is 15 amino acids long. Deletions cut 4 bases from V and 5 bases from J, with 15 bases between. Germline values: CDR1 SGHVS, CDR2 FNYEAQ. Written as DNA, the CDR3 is TGTGCCAGCAGCTCTGACTCCCCCTCTAACAATGAGCAGTTCTTC. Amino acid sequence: CASSSDSPSNNEQFF.

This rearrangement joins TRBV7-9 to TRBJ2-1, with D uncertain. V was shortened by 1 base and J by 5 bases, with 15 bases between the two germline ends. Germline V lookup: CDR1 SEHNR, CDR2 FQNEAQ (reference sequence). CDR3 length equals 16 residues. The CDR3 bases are TGTGCCAGCAGCTTAGTGAGTGACGGACCCAACAATGAGCAGTTCTTC. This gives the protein CASSLVSDGPNNEQFF.

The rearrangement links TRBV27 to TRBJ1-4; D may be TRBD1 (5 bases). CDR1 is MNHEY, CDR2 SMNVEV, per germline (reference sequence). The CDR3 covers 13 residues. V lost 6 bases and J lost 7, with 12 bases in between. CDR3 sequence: CASRRGRAEKLFF. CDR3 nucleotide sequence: TGTGCCAGCAGGAGGGGCAGGGCTGAAAAACTGTTTTTT. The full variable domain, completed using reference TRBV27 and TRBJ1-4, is EAQVTQNPRYLITVTGKKLTVTCSQNMNHEYMSWYRQDPGLGLRQIYYSMNVEVTDKGDVPEGYKVSRKEKRNFPLILESPSPNQTSLYFCASRRGRAEKLFFGSGTQLSVL.

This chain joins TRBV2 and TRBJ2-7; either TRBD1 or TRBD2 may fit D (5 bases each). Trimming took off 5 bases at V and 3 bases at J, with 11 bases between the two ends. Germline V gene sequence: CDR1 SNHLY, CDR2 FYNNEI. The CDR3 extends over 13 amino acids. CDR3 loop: CASSSGTRYEQYF. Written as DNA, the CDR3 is TGTGCCAGCAGTTCCGGGACGCGCTACGAGCAGTACTTC.